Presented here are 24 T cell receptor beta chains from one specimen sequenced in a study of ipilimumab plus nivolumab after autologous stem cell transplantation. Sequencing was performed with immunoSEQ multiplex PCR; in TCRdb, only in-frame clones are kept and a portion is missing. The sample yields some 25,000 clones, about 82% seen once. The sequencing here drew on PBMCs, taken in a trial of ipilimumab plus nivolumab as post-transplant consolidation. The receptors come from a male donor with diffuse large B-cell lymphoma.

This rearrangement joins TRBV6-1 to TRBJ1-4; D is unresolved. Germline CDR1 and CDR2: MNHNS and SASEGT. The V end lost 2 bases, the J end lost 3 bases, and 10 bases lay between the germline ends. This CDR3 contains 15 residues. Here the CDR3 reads CASSEQWGANEKLFF. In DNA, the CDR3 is TGTGCCAGCAGTGAACAGTGGGGAGCTAATGAAAAACTGTTTTTT.

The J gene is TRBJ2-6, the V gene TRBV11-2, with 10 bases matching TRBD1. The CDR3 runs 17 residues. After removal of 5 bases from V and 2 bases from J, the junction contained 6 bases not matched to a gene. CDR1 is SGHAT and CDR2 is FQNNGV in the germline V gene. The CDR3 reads CASSPSGQGTGANVLTF. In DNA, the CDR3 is TGTGCCAGCAGCCCCTCGGGACAGGGGACTGGGGCCAACGTCCTGACTTTC.

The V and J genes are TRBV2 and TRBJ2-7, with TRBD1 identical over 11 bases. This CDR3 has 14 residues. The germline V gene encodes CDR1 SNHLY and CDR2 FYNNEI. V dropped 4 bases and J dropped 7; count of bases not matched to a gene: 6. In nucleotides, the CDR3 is TGTGCCAGCAGTGGTGGGACAGGGGGGGGAGAGCAGTACTTC. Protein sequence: CASSGGTGGGEQYF.

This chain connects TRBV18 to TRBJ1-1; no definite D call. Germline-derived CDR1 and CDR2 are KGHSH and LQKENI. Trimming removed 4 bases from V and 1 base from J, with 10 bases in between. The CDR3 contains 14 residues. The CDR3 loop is CASSLNRQNTEAFF. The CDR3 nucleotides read TGTGCCAGCTCACTGAATCGACAGAACACTGAAGCTTTCTTT.

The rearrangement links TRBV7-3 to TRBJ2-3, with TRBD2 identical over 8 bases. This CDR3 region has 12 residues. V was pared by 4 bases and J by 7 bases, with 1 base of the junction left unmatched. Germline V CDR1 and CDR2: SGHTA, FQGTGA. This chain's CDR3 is CASSSGGNTQYF. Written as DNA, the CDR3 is TGTGCCAGCAGCTCGGGAGGGAATACGCAGTATTTT.

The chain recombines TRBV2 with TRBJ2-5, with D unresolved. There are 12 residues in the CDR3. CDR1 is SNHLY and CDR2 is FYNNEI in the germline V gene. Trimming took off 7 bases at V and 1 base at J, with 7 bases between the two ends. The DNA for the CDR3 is TGTGCCAGCAACTGGGCCCAAGAGACCCAGTACTTC. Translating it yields CASNWAQETQYF.

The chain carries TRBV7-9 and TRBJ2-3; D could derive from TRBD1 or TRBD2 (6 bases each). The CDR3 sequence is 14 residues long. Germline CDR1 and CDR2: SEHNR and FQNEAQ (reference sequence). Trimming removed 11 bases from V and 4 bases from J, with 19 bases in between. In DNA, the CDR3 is TGTGCCGGGGGGCGGGGCGGGAACGCAGATACGCAGTATTTT. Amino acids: CAGGRGGNADTQYF.

CDR3 amino acids: CASNQGLVNYGYTF. The CDR3 nucleotides read TGTGCCAGCAACCAGGGGCTTGTTAACTATGGCTACACCTTC. The V call is TRBV13, the J call TRBJ1-2, with D maybe TRBD1 (6 bases). This CDR3 region has 14 residues. Trimming stripped 7 bases from V and 1 base from J, with 13 bases between. Per the germline V gene, CDR1 is PRHDT and CDR2 is FYEKMQ (reference sequence).

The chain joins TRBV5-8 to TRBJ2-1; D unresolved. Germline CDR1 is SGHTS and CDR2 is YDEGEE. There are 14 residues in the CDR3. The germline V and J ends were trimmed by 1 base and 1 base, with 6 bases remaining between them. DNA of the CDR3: TGTGCCAGCAGCTTGTTGGGGTCCTACAATGAGCAGTTCTTC. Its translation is CASSLLGSYNEQFF.

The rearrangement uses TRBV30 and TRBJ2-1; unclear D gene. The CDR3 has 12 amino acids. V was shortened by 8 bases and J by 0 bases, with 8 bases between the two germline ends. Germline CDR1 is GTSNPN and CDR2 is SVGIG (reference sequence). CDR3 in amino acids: CAGMSSYNEQFF. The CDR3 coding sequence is TGTGCCGGGATGAGCTCCTACAATGAGCAGTTCTTC.

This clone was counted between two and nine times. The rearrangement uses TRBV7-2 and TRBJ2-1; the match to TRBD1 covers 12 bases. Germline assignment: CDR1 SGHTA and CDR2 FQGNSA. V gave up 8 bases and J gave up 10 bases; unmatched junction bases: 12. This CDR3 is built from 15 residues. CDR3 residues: CASPPGTGGLWEQFF. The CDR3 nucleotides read TGTGCCAGCCCCCCCGGGACAGGGGGCCTTTGGGAGCAGTTCTTC.

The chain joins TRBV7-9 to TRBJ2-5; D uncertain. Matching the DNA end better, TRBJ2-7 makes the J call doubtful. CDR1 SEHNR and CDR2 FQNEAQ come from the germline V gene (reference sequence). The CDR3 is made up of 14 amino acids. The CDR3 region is CASSSSPPFHEQYF. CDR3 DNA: TGTGCCAGCAGCTCCTCTCCTCCATTCCACGAGCAGTACTTC.

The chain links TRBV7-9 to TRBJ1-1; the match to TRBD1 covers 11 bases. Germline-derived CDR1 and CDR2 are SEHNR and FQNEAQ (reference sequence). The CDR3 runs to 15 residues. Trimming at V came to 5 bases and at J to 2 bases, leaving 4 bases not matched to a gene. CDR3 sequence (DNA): TGTGCCAGCAGCCCGGGACAGGGGGGAAACACTGAAGCTTTCTTT. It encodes CASSPGQGGNTEAFF.

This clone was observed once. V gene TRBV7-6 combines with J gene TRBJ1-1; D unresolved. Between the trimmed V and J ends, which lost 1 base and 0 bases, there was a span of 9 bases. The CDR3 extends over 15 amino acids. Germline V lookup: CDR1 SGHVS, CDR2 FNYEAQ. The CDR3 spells CASSLGVAMNTEAFF. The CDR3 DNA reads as TGTGCCAGCAGCTTAGGGGTCGCTATGAACACTGAAGCTTTCTTT.

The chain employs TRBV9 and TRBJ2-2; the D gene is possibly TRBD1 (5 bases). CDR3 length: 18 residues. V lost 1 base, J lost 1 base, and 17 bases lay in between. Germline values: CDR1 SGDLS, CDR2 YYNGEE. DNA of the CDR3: TGTGCCAGCAGCGTAACATTCAGGGCAGGGCGGAACACCGGGGAGCTGTTTTTT. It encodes CASSVTFRAGRNTGELFF.

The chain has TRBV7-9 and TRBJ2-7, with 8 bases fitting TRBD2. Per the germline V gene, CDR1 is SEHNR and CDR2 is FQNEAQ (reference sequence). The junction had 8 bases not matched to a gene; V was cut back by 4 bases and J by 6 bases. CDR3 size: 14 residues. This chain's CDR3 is CASSSGGLVGEQYF. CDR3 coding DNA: TGTGCCAGCAGCTCCGGGGGACTAGTAGGCGAGCAGTACTTC.

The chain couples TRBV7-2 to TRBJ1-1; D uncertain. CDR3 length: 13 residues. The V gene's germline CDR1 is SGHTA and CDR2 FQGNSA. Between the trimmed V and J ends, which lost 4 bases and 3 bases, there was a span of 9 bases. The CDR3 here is CASSSQRYTEAFF. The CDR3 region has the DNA TGTGCCAGCAGCTCCCAGAGGTACACTGAAGCTTTCTTT.

The chain's CDR3 is CASRGDSYGYTF. As DNA, the CDR3 is TGTGCCAGCAGGGGGGACAGTTATGGCTACACCTTC. The chain couples TRBV2 to TRBJ1-2; 7 positions match TRBD1. CDR1 is SNHLY, CDR2 FYNNEI, per germline. The CDR3 length is 12 residues. V lost 6 bases and J lost 5; bases outside the gene matches: 3.

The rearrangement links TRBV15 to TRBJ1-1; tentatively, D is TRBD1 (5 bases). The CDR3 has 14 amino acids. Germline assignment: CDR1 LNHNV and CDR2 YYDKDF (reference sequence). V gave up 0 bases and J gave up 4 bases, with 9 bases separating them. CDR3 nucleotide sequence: TGTGCCACCAGCAGAGATCGGGGGGGCACTGAAGCTTTCTTT. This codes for CATSRDRGGTEAFF.

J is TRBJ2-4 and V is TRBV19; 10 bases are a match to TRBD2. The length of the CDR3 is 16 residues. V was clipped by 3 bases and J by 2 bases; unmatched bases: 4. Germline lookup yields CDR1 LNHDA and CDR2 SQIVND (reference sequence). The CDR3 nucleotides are TGTGCCAGTAGTATGAGAGCGGGGGGGCCCAAAAACATTCAGTACTTC. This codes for CASSMRAGGPKNIQYF.

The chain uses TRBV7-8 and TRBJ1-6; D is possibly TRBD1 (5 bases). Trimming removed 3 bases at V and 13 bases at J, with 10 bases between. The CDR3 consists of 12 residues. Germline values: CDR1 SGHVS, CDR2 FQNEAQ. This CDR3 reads CASSFSDSPLHF. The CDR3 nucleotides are TGTGCCAGCAGCTTTTCCGACAGTCCCCTCCACTTT.

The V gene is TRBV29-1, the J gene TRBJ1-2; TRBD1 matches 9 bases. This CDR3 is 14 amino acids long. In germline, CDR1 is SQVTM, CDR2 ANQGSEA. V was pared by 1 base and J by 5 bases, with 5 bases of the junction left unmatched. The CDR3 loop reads CSVEAQGAGYGYTF. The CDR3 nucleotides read TGCAGCGTTGAAGCACAGGGGGCCGGTTATGGCTACACCTTC.

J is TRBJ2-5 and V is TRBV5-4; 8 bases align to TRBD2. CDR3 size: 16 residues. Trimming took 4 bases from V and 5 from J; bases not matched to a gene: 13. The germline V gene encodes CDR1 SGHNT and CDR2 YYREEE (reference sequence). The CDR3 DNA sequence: TGTGCCAGCAGCCCTGCGGGGGGCGCATCGGATGAGACCCAGTACTTC. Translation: CASSPAGGASDETQYF.

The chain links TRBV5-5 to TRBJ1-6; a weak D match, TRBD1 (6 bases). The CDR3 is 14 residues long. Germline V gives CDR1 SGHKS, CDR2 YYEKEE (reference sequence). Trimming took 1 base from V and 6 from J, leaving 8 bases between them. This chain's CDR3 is CASSLTGTNSPLHF. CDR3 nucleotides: TGTGCCAGCAGCTTGACAGGGACTAATTCACCCCTCCACTTT.